A single sample is the source of the 24 T cell receptor beta chains below, sequenced in a study of blood T cell repertoires in COVID-19. Profiling relied on immunoSEQ multiplex PCR, and the TCRdb table lists in-frame clones only, not all of them. The table has roughly 140,000 clones, about nine tenths seen once. The sequenced sample was peripheral blood. These receptors all stem from a human donor in a cohort sampled during active COVID-19.

The chain has TRBV7-9 and TRBJ2-2; D may be TRBD1 (6 bases). The CDR3 covers 18 residues. Trimming removed 4 bases from V and 4 bases from J, with 22 bases in between. In germline, CDR1 is SEHNR, CDR2 FQNEAQ (reference sequence). The chain's CDR3 is CASSSPVGDIETTGELFF. As DNA, the CDR3 is TGTGCCAGCAGCTCCCCCGTCGGGGACATTGAAACCACCGGGGAGCTGTTTTTT.

This clone was seen only a few times. The chain has TRBV2 and TRBJ1-5; D remains unclear. The germline CDR1 and CDR2 sequences are SNHLY and FYNNEI. The CDR3 runs 14 residues. Deletions cut 4 bases from V and 5 bases from J, with 12 bases between. CDR3 region: CASSAPGWDQPQHF. In DNA form, the CDR3 reads TGTGCCAGCAGTGCCCCGGGGTGGGATCAGCCCCAGCATTTT.

J is TRBJ2-1 and V is TRBV10-3; D is undetermined. Germline CDR1 ENHRY, CDR2 SYGVKD. Between the trimmed V and J ends, which lost 6 bases and 2 bases, there was a span of 14 bases. The CDR3 length is 15 residues. This CDR3 is CAIRRTPEPYNEQFF. In nucleotides, the CDR3 is TGTGCCATCAGACGTACACCAGAACCCTACAATGAGCAGTTCTTC.

The chain carries TRBV30 and TRBJ1-1; the match to TRBD1 covers 7 bases. Germline V gene data show CDR1 as GTSNPN and CDR2 as SVGIG (reference sequence). Germline trimming cut 8 bases from V and 0 bases from J; bases unmatched to any gene: 6. There are 13 residues in the CDR3. As DNA, the CDR3 is TGTGCCCGAACGGACAGGATGAACACTGAAGCTTTCTTT. It yields the protein CARTDRMNTEAFF.

This sequence joins TRBV6-2 or TRBV6-3 and TRBJ2-3, with 7 bases lining up with TRBD2. This CDR3 has 18 residues. Germline V lookup: CDR1 MNHEY, CDR2 SVGEGT. V was pared by 2 bases and J by 1 base, with 12 bases of the junction left unmatched. As DNA, the CDR3 is TGTGCCAGCAGTTACCGATCCAGCGGGGTCGGGGGCACAGATACGCAGTATTTT. Protein sequence: CASSYRSSGVGGTDTQYF.

The CDR3 DNA reads as TGTGCCAGCAGTTACTCCGGACAAGCGGGAAACACCATATATTTT. Protein sequence: CASSYSGQAGNTIYF. The chain is built from TRBV6-6 and TRBJ1-3, with a possible D match to TRBD1 (5 bases). This CDR3 contains 15 residues. The V gene's germline CDR1 is MNHNY and CDR2 SVGAGI (reference sequence). The V end was cut by 0 bases, the J end by 4 bases, with 10 bases between.

The CDR3 reads CASSVVVAADTQYF. The CDR3 DNA reads TGTGCCAGCAGCGTAGTCGTAGCCGCAGATACGCAGTATTTT. The V and J genes are TRBV9 and TRBJ2-3; D gene ambiguous. V lost 0 bases and J 4 bases, leaving 9 bases between the germline ends. The length of the CDR3 is 14 residues. Germline assignment: CDR1 SGDLS and CDR2 YYNGEE.

The chain uses TRBV19 and TRBJ2-7, with TRBD2 identical over 10 bases. V lost 2 bases, J lost 0 bases, and 10 bases stayed unmatched. The CDR3 runs 18 residues. Germline CDR1 is LNHDA and CDR2 is SQIVND (reference sequence). The CDR3 loop is CASSISASGGASSYEQYF. CDR3 nucleotides: TGTGCCAGTAGTATAAGTGCTAGCGGGGGCGCGAGCTCCTACGAGCAGTACTTC. The variable domain in full, with the rest retrieved from reference TRBV19 and TRBJ2-7, is DGGITQSPKYLFRKEGQNVTLSCEQNLNHDAMYWYRQDPGQGLRLIYYSQIVNDFQKGDIAEGYSVSREKKESFPLTVTSAQKNPTAFYLCASSISASGGASSYEQYFGPGTRLTVT.

The chain links TRBV5-1 to TRBJ2-3, with a tentative D call TRBD1 (6 bases). The germline CDR1 and CDR2 sequences are SGHRS and YFSETQ. V shed 2 bases and J shed 1 base, with 14 bases lying between them. This CDR3 spans 16 amino acids. CDR3 sequence reads: CASSLSGGWGTDTQYF. CDR3 sequence (DNA): TGCGCCAGCAGCTTAAGTGGGGGCTGGGGCACAGATACGCAGTATTTT. The full variable domain, completed using reference TRBV5-1 and TRBJ2-3, is KAGVTQTPRYLIKTRGQQVTLSCSPISGHRSVSWYQQTPGQGLQFLFEYFSETQRNKGNFPGRFSGRQFSNSRSEMNVSTLELGDSALYLCASSLSGGWGTDTQYFGPGTRLTVL.

The chain carries TRBV5-6 and TRBJ1-1; 7 nucleotides align to TRBD1. The CDR3 contains 14 residues. Germline V lookup: CDR1 SGHDT, CDR2 YYEEEE. The V gene end was trimmed by 1 base and the J gene end by 3 bases; junction bases not matched to a gene: 3. In DNA form, the CDR3 reads TGTGCCAGCAGCTTGACAGGGGCTTACACTGAAGCTTTCTTT. It is translated as CASSLTGAYTEAFF.

The chain employs TRBV19 and TRBJ1-1; D is uncertain. Germline CDR1 reads LNHDA; CDR2 reads SQIVND (reference sequence). This CDR3 has 15 amino acids. V shed 5 bases and J shed 1 base, with 14 bases lying between them. DNA of the CDR3: TGTGCCAGTAGTGGAGTCTTCAGAAAGAACACTGAAGCTTTCTTT. Its protein product is CASSGVFRKNTEAFF.

The chain recombines TRBV5-6 with TRBJ2-7, with a weak D call TRBD1 (6 bases). Trimming took 3 bases from V and 3 from J, leaving 10 bases between them. Germline values: CDR1 SGHDT, CDR2 YYEEEE. CDR3 size: 13 residues. The DNA of the CDR3 is TGTGCCAGCAGCTCGGGACACCTCTACGAGCAGTACTTC. It specifies CASSSGHLYEQYF.

The count of this clone is one. The chain has TRBV15 and TRBJ1-1; 7 nucleotides match TRBD1. CDR3 length: 17 amino acids. Germline CDR1 LNHNV, CDR2 YYDKDF (reference sequence). Germline trimming cut 1 base from V and 0 bases from J; bases unmatched to any gene: 8. CDR3 protein: CATSRGQPGQLNTEAFF. The DNA for the CDR3 is TGTGCCACCAGCAGAGGTCAGCCGGGACAGTTGAACACTGAAGCTTTCTTT.

V and J are TRBV4-2 and TRBJ2-3; 12 nucleotides agree with TRBD2. J gave up 0 bases and V 0 bases, and 19 bases lay outside the gene matches. The germline gives CDR1 LGHNA, CDR2 YNFKEQ. CDR3 length equals 23 residues. This CDR3 reads CASSQDSFWTSGATPSSTDTQYF. As DNA, the CDR3 is TGTGCCAGCAGCCAAGATAGTTTTTGGACTAGCGGGGCGACCCCTTCGAGCACAGATACGCAGTATTTT.

The rearrangement links TRBV11-2 to TRBJ2-2; a weak D match, TRBD1 (5 bases). The V end lost 2 bases, the J end lost 5 bases, and 18 bases lay between the germline ends. The germline gives CDR1 SGHAT, CDR2 FQNNGV. The CDR3 has 17 residues. The CDR3 loop reads CASSLQGQPGNTGELFF. In DNA form, the CDR3 reads TGTGCCAGCAGCTTACAGGGCCAACCAGGGAATACCGGGGAGCTGTTTTTT. Using reference TRBV11-2 and TRBJ2-2 for the parts outside the CDR3, the full variable domain is EAGVAQSPRYKIIEKRQSVAFWCNPISGHATLYWYQQILGQGPKLLIQFQNNGVVDDSQLPKDRFSAERLKGVDSTLKIQPAKLEDSAVYLCASSLQGQPGNTGELFFGEGSRLTVL.

To note about this clone: A read error may be the cause here, since a much bigger clone is one base away. Additional DNA sequences in this sample encode the identical CDR3. This chain joins TRBV19 and TRBJ2-7; TRBD2 might be the D (7 bases). This CDR3 is 13 amino acids long. V was pared by 3 bases and J by 5 bases, with 11 bases between. CDR1 and CDR2 from the germline V gene are LNHDA and SQIVND (reference sequence). DNA for the CDR3: TGTGCCAGTAGTATCGTGGGGGGGCACGAGCAGTACTTC. The encoded protein is CASSIVGGHEQYF.

The J gene is TRBJ2-7, the V gene TRBV19; weak D call: TRBD2 (6 bases). V lost 5 bases, J lost 3 bases, and 11 bases lay in between. The CDR3 sequence is 13 residues long. The germline V gene encodes CDR1 LNHDA and CDR2 SQIVND (reference sequence). The CDR3 DNA follows: TGTGCCAGTAGTTTCCCGGGGGACTACGAGCAGTACTTC. Its translation: CASSFPGDYEQYF.

This clone was counted once. V and J are TRBV29-1 and TRBJ2-5, with 7 bases identical to TRBD1. Trimming cost V 4 bases and J 1 base; bases outside gene matches: 3. The length of the CDR3 is 13 residues. Germline V gene lookup returns CDR1 SQVTM and CDR2 ANQGSEA. The CDR3 loop is CSVVGQVQETQYF. The CDR3, as DNA: TGCAGCGTTGTAGGACAGGTCCAAGAGACCCAGTACTTC.

The V call is TRBV5-5, the J call TRBJ2-7; tentative D call: TRBD2 (6 bases). The CDR3 is made up of 16 amino acids. The V gene lost 4 bases and the J gene lost 3 bases, with 20 bases spanning the gap. The germline V gene encodes CDR1 SGHKS and CDR2 YYEKEE (reference sequence). The CDR3 sequence is CASSPGVGQGLYEQYF. The CDR3 DNA sequence: TGTGCCAGCAGCCCGGGGGTTGGGCAGGGCCTCTACGAGCAGTACTTC.

The V call is TRBV5-4, the J call TRBJ2-7, with 10 bases lining up with TRBD1. Germline CDR1 SGHNT, CDR2 YYREEE (reference sequence). V trimming: 3 bases; J trimming: 3 bases; junction bases outside the gene matches: 3. This CDR3 spans 14 amino acids. The CDR3 DNA sequence: TGTGCCAGCAGCTCCCGGGACAGGGGCTACGAGCAGTACTTC. Residues: CASSSRDRGYEQYF.

This clone was detected only a few times. This sequence joins TRBV5-4 and TRBJ1-1, with D unresolved. V was pared by 0 bases and J by 10 bases, with 10 bases between. This CDR3 is built from 12 residues. Germline V CDR1 and CDR2: SGHNT, YYREEE (reference sequence). The CDR3 region is CASSLGRAGAFF. In nucleotides, the CDR3 is TGTGCCAGCAGCTTGGGAAGGGCGGGAGCTTTCTTT.

The rearrangement links TRBV7-2 to TRBJ1-4; D gene unclear. Trimming left V 6 bases short and J 0 bases short, with 5 bases between. CDR3 length: 13 residues. Germline CDR1 and CDR2: SGHTA and FQGNSA. This chain's CDR3 is CASSFTTNEKLFF. The CDR3 region has the DNA TGTGCCAGCAGTTTCACAACTAATGAAAAACTGTTTTTT.

V is TRBV6-5 and J is TRBJ2-1, with a tentative D call TRBD1 (6 bases). V was shortened by 3 bases and J by 14 bases, with 11 bases between the two germline ends. This CDR3 comprises 11 residues. Germline-derived CDR1 and CDR2 are MNHEY and SVGAGI. The CDR3 loop reads CASSYDRWEFF. The CDR3 nucleotides read TGTGCCAGCAGTTATGACAGGTGGGAGTTCTTC.

This chain connects TRBV15 to TRBJ1-2, with 8 nucleotides matching TRBD1. Germline V gene sequence: CDR1 LNHNV, CDR2 YYDKDF (reference sequence). V lost 0 bases to trimming and J lost 4 bases; unmatched junction nucleotides: 10. This CDR3 is built from 17 residues. The CDR3 loop is CATSRDPQGVASYGYTF. The CDR3 coding sequence is TGTGCCACCAGCAGAGACCCACAGGGGGTGGCGAGCTATGGCTACACCTTC.